The rows below give T cell receptor beta chains drawn from one sample of a study of early T cells in non-severe SARS-CoV-2 infection. TCRdb analysed the 5' RACE reads with MiXCR anew, one entry per CDR3 protein. Counted here are more than 70,000 distinct CDR3 sequences, approximately 10% occurring once; the ten biggest clones make up about 12%. The sample in question was whole blood, obtained at baseline. The receptors shown here come from an adult who was a healthcare worker with PCR-confirmed SARS-CoV-2 infection or an uninfected control (not recorded which). Both conserved end residues are part of each CDR3. The order of the fields is CDR3 DNA, CDR3 protein, clone size, D gene, J gene, V gene. D genes are given only for firm matches. For some rows the clone size is stated as once, few or many, or as a class when expanded; others skip it.

CDR3nt: TGTGCCAGCAGTTTTAGGCTATCCGAACGAACCGGGGAGCTGTTTTTT
CDR3aa: CASSFRLSERTGELFF
abundance: few
d_gene: .
j_gene: TRBJ2-2
v_gene: TRBV12-3/TRBV12-4

CDR3nt: TGTGCCAGCAGTTTAAAACAGACCCAGTACTTC
CDR3aa: CASSLKQTQYF
abundance: few
d_gene: .
j_gene: TRBJ2-5
v_gene: TRBV12-3/TRBV12-4

CDR3nt: TGTGCCAGCGCGCGTGTTCGTGGCGAAGCTTTCTTT
CDR3aa: CASARVRGEAFF
abundance: many
d_gene: .
j_gene: TRBJ1-1
v_gene: TRBV6-1

CDR3nt: TGTGCCAGCAGTCGAATGTACACAGATACGCAGTATTTT
CDR3aa: CASSRMYTDTQYF
abundance: few
d_gene: .
j_gene: TRBJ2-3
v_gene: TRBV14

CDR3nt: TGTGCCAGCAGCTTCGTAGCGGGGGCGACCTACGAGCAGTACTTC
CDR3aa: CASSFVAGATYEQYF
abundance: few
d_gene: TRBD2
j_gene: TRBJ2-7
v_gene: TRBV7-8

CDR3nt: TGTGCCAGCAGCTTCGCGGGCCACGAGCAGTACTTC
CDR3aa: CASSFAGHEQYF
abundance: many
d_gene: .
j_gene: TRBJ2-7
v_gene: TRBV11-2

CDR3nt: TGCAGTGTGGGGGGGAAGGAAGATCAGCCCCAGCATTTT
CDR3aa: CSVGGKEDQPQHF
abundance: .
d_gene: .
j_gene: TRBJ1-5
v_gene: TRBV20-1

CDR3nt: TGCAGCGTTGAGCGGGGACTGGAGACCCAGTACTTC
CDR3aa: CSVERGLETQYF
abundance: few
d_gene: .
j_gene: TRBJ2-5
v_gene: TRBV29-1

CDR3nt: TGTGCCAGCAGCTCAAACAGGGGGAGAGAAAAACTGTTTTTT
CDR3aa: CASSSNRGREKLFF
abundance: many
d_gene: TRBD1
j_gene: TRBJ1-4
v_gene: TRBV7-6

CDR3nt: TGTGCCAGCAGCCAAGATATTGGAACGGCGGGATACCAAAAGACCCAGTACTTC
CDR3aa: CASSQDIGTAGYQKTQYF
abundance: .
d_gene: .
j_gene: TRBJ2-5
v_gene: TRBV3-1

CDR3nt: TGTGCCAGCCAGACTACAAAAAGGACTCGCACAGATACGCAGTATTTT
CDR3aa: CASQTTKRTRTDTQYF
abundance: few
d_gene: .
j_gene: TRBJ2-3
v_gene: TRBV10-3

CDR3nt: TGTGCCAGCAGTTTTCCGGGACCGGAGTATGGCTACACCTTC
CDR3aa: CASSFPGPEYGYTF
abundance: once
d_gene: .
j_gene: TRBJ1-2
v_gene: TRBV6-6

CDR3nt: TGTGCCAGCACTGCTGGTGGAGATACGCAGTATTTT
CDR3aa: CASTAGGDTQYF
abundance: few
d_gene: .
j_gene: TRBJ2-3
v_gene: TRBV7-9

CDR3nt: TGTGCAAGCAGCGCAGGGGGTCCAGCCAATGAGCAGTTCTTC
CDR3aa: CASSAGGPANEQFF
abundance: .
d_gene: TRBD1
j_gene: TRBJ2-1
v_gene: TRBV7-3

CDR3nt: TGTGCCAGCAGCGCGGCAGTTAACTATGGCTACACCTTC
CDR3aa: CASSAAVNYGYTF
abundance: few
d_gene: .
j_gene: TRBJ1-2
v_gene: TRBV7-8

CDR3nt: TGTGCCAGCAGCCAAGATCTAGACAGCCAAAACATTCAGTACTTC
CDR3aa: CASSQDLDSQNIQYF
abundance: .
d_gene: .
j_gene: TRBJ2-4
v_gene: TRBV4-2

CDR3nt: TGTGCCAGCAGTGAGATTTATGGTGACTATGGCTACACCTTC
CDR3aa: CASSEIYGDYGYTF
abundance: many
d_gene: .
j_gene: TRBJ1-2
v_gene: TRBV6-4

CDR3nt: TGTGCCAGTAGTCGGGACAGTACTAATGAAAAACTGTTTTTT
CDR3aa: CASSRDSTNEKLFF
abundance: many
d_gene: TRBD1
j_gene: TRBJ1-4
v_gene: TRBV19

CDR3nt: TGTGCCAGCAGTCCCGGACAGGGCGTTAGGACTGAAGCTTTCTTT
CDR3aa: CASSPGQGVRTEAFF
abundance: few
d_gene: TRBD1
j_gene: TRBJ1-1
v_gene: TRBV12-3/TRBV12-4

CDR3nt: TGTGCCAGCAGCCAAGGGACGTCCGGATCCGCAGCTTTCTTT
CDR3aa: CASSQGTSGSAAFF
abundance: many
d_gene: .
j_gene: TRBJ1-1
v_gene: TRBV11-2

CDR3nt: TGTGCCAGCAGGGGGACGGGAGGTACGCAGTATTTT
CDR3aa: CASRGTGGTQYF
abundance: .
d_gene: TRBD2
j_gene: TRBJ2-3
v_gene: TRBV6-4

CDR3nt: TGTGCCAGCAGTCCCGATAGCGGGGGGGCCGGGGCAGATACGCAGTATTTT
CDR3aa: CASSPDSGGAGADTQYF
abundance: few
d_gene: TRBD2
j_gene: TRBJ2-3
v_gene: TRBV28

CDR3nt: TGTGCCAGCAGCCCGGGGAGTGGACAGATGAACACTGAAGCTTTCTTT
CDR3aa: CASSPGSGQMNTEAFF
abundance: many
d_gene: .
j_gene: TRBJ1-1
v_gene: TRBV14